Listed here are 13 T cell receptor beta chains from one sample, sequenced in a study of cytomegalovirus exposure and HLA in healthy donors. The PCR used 60 Vbeta and 13 Jbeta primers. Using immunoSEQ multiplex PCR, the repertoire was profiled, and TCRdb retains in-frame clones only, with some absent. The profile covers 120,000 or so clones, with about 80% appearing a single time and 9% to 9.5% taken by the ten largest. The sequencing sample was made of PBMCs. These receptor sequences come from a woman between 50 and 59 years old in good health and CMV-seropositive.

The genes are TRBV5-1 and TRBJ2-3, with D hard to call. CDR1 SGHRS and CDR2 YFSETQ come from the germline V gene. V was pared by 3 bases and J by 5 bases, with 7 bases between. CDR3 length equals 12 residues. The CDR3 region has the DNA TGCGCCAGCAGCTCGCAGGAAGATACGCAGTATTTT. Protein product: CASSSQEDTQYF. Full variable domain (outside the CDR3, taken from reference TRBV5-1 and TRBJ2-3): KAGVTQTPRYLIKTRGQQVTLSCSPISGHRSVSWYQQTPGQGLQFLFEYFSETQRNKGNFPGRFSGRQFSNSRSEMNVSTLELGDSALYLCASSSQEDTQYFGPGTRLTVL.

The chain employs TRBV23-1 and TRBJ2-7, with D possibly being TRBD2 (6 bases). TRBV23-1 is given ORF status, its function remaining uncertain. The V and J ends lost 3 bases and 2 bases respectively, with 14 bases between them. The CDR3 spans 15 residues. The CDR3 region has the DNA TGCGCCAGCAGTCATGGCGGGGTTGGAACCTACGAGCAGTACTTC. Amino acids: CASSHGGVGTYEQYF.

This chain links TRBV2 with TRBJ2-2; 8 bases agree with TRBD1. In germline, CDR1 is SNHLY, CDR2 FYNNEI. The CDR3 covers 15 residues. After removal of 6 bases from V and 5 bases from J, the junction contained 8 bases not matched to a gene. The CDR3 sequence is CASRSRGRGTGELFF. The CDR3 DNA reads TGTGCCAGCAGGTCCAGGGGGCGCGGAACCGGGGAGCTGTTTTTT.

This clone has just one count. The chain carries TRBV20-1 and TRBJ2-1; weak D call: TRBD2 (6 bases). Looked up from germline, CDR1 is DFQATT and CDR2 is SNEGSKA (reference sequence). The CDR3 spans 11 residues. Deletions cut 7 bases from V and 7 bases from J, with 11 bases between. The CDR3 DNA reads as TGCAGTGGGGGGGAGAGGAATGAGCAGTTCTTC. Its translation: CSGGERNEQFF.

This clone was detected only a few times. The rearrangement uses TRBV7-9 and TRBJ1-2, with TRBD1 identical over 8 bases. Germline-derived CDR1 and CDR2 are SEHNR and FQNEAQ (reference sequence). This CDR3 has 12 residues. Trimming cost V 2 bases and J 8 bases; bases outside gene matches: 1. In DNA, the CDR3 is TGTGCCAGCAGCTTACAGGGGGCAGGCTACACCTTC. Its translation: CASSLQGAGYTF. Full variable domain (missing parts from reference TRBV7-9 and TRBJ1-2): DTGVSQNPRHKITKRGQNVTFRCDPISEHNRLYWYRQTLGQGPEFLTYFQNEAQLEKSRLLSDRFSAERPKGSFSTLEIQRTEQGDSAMYLCASSLQGAGYTFGSGTRLTVV.

This clone was recorded once. The rearrangement links TRBV4-1 to TRBJ2-3; 8 bases agree with TRBD2. The germline gives CDR1 MGHRA, CDR2 YSYEKL. J lost 4 bases, V lost 1 base, and 7 bases had no gene match. The CDR3 has 16 residues. The CDR3 coding sequence is TGCGCCAGCAGCCAAGGAGGCGGGGGGCCTTCAGATACGCAGTATTTT. Encoded protein: CASSQGGGGPSDTQYF.

J is TRBJ2-5 and V is TRBV7-3; maybe TRBD2 (6 bases). With the DNA end fitting TRBJ2-7 better, the J assignment may be wrong. CDR3 length: 14 residues. Germline CDR1 is SGHTA and CDR2 is FQGTGA. CDR3 loop: CASSLVGDFNEQYF. DNA for the CDR3: TGTGCCAGCAGCTTAGTTGGGGACTTTAACGAGCAGTACTTC.

The gene calls are TRBV29-1 and TRBJ2-2, with TRBD2 matching 9 bases. Germline V CDR1 and CDR2: SQVTM, ANQGSEA. The CDR3 contains 16 residues. V shed 7 bases and J 0 bases; nucleotides not matched to a gene: 9. CDR3 protein: CSAQGGGASNTGELFF. The CDR3 nucleotides are TGCAGCGCACAAGGCGGGGGGGCCTCGAACACCGGGGAGCTGTTTTTT.

This clone appeared a few times. V is TRBV7-3 and J is TRBJ1-1; TRBD1 might be the D (6 bases). Trimming stripped 10 bases from V and 11 bases from J, with 23 bases between. The CDR3 has 13 residues. Looked up from germline, CDR1 is SGHTA and CDR2 is FQGTGA. This CDR3 is CATSGTIFGEAFF. In DNA form, the CDR3 reads TGTGCCACCTCCGGGACAATCTTTGGGGAGGCTTTCTTT. Full variable domain (rest looked up from reference TRBV7-3 and TRBJ1-1): GAGVSQTPSNKVTEKGKYVELRCDPISGHTALYWYRQSLGQGPEFLIYFQGTGAADDSGLPNDRFFAVRPEGSVSTLKIQRTERGDSAVYLCATSGTIFGEAFFGQGTRLTVV.

This chain joins TRBV5-1 and TRBJ1-2, with D possibly TRBD1 on 6 matching bases. The CDR3 is made up of 13 amino acids. Germline values: CDR1 SGHRS, CDR2 YFSETQ. Trimming shortened V by 4 bases and J by 8 bases, and 15 bases separated the two germline ends. CDR3 in amino acids: CASSLQGGEGYTF. CDR3 DNA: TGCGCCAGCAGCCTACAGGGCGGAGAGGGCTACACCTTC.

The rearrangement joins TRBV5-5 to TRBJ2-1; 15 bases fit TRBD2. CDR1 SGHKS and CDR2 YYEKEE come from the germline V gene (reference sequence). The CDR3 is 16 residues long. V shed 0 bases and J 10 bases; nucleotides not matched to a gene: 5. CDR3 nucleotide sequence: TGTGCCAGCAGCTTGGGGACCGGGACTAGCGGGAGGGAGCAGTTCTTC. This encodes CASSLGTGTSGREQFF.

This clone was observed a single time. The chain recombines TRBV5-1 with TRBJ2-5; TRBD2 agrees at 15 bases. V trimming: 5 bases; J trimming: 3 bases; junction bases outside the gene matches: 2. The CDR3 length is 15 residues. CDR1 SGHRS and CDR2 YFSETQ come from the germline V gene. This CDR3 is CASSGLAGGKETQYF. The CDR3 bases are TGCGCCAGCAGTGGACTAGCGGGGGGGAAAGAGACCCAGTACTTC.

As DNA, the CDR3 is TGTGCCAGCAGCTCGACAGGGGCCGACTACGAGCAGTACTTC. It encodes CASSSTGADYEQYF. The gene calls are TRBV6-1 and TRBJ2-7; 8 nucleotides align to TRBD1. The CDR3 covers 14 residues. Germline CDR1 is MNHNS and CDR2 is SASEGT. V lost 6 bases, J lost 3 bases, and 7 bases stayed unmatched.